This note documents a single T cell receptor (beta chain) sequence. Its antigen is still unknown. Individual cDNA molecules were tagged with unique molecular identifiers, the study reported. In TCRdb, the 5' RACE reads were re-called with MiXCR into one record per CDR3 protein. The repertoire has 55,000 to 65,000 distinct CDR3 sequences, less than 15% of them found once; the top ten carry about 4%. Germline V gives CDR1 SEHNR, CDR2 FQNEAQ (reference sequence). The V and J ends lost 4 bases and 3 bases, in that order; junction bases with no gene match: 4. The CDR3 runs 14 residues. The data stem from a study of early T cells in non-severe SARS-CoV-2 infection. Study-wide context: The study sequenced bulk RNA from unsorted whole blood, with chains unpaired. Points from the study as a whole: Lookups in VDJdb leaned toward anti-spike CD8 responses and missed private and CD4 specificities.

The chain links TRBV7-9 to TRBJ2-7; 9 nucleotides align to TRBD2. The input for sequencing was whole blood, taken at baseline. The sequence was collected from an adult who was a healthcare worker with PCR-confirmed SARS-CoV-2 infection or an uninfected control (not recorded which). CDR3 loop: CASSSSGTFYEQYF. The CDR3 DNA reads as TGTGCCAGCAGCTCTAGCGGGACTTTCTACGAGCAGTACTTC.